Listed below are T cell receptor beta chains from one sample, sequenced in a study of blood T cells in healthy people across ages. TCRdb reprocessed the 5' RACE reads with MiXCR, giving one entry per CDR3 protein. The sample has about a million distinct CDR3 sequences; roughly 52% are singletons. Sequencing was done on a sample of blood. These receptor sequences come from a man younger than 45 in good health. Both conserved end residues are part of each CDR3. D genes are given only for firm matches. The listing skips clone size in some rows; elsewhere it reads once, few, many or a size class.

TGCAGTGCTAGGGGGGGTTGGGCAGATTTGAACACTGAAGCTTTCTTT	CSARGGWADLNTEAFF	NA	NA	TRBJ1-1	TRBV20-1
TGTGCCAGCAGGGCCGGACAGGGGGCTGATGGCTACACCTTC	CASRAGQGADGYTF	TRBD1	few	TRBJ1-2	TRBV12-3/TRBV12-4
TGTGCCAGCAGCCAAGATCTGCCTAGCGGGTCCGAGCAGTACTTC	CASSQDLPSGSEQYF	TRBD2	NA	TRBJ2-7	TRBV3-1
TGTGCCAGCAGTGGAGGGGGCGAAAAGACCCAGTACTTC	CASSGGGEKTQYF	TRBD1	few	TRBJ2-5	TRBV25-1
TGTGCCAGCAGCCTCACTAGCGGGGGGGCCAATAATGAGCAGTTCTTC	CASSLTSGGANNEQFF	TRBD2	NA	TRBJ2-1	TRBV4-2
TGTGCCAGCAGCTTACAACCTCTAGCTCGGCACACCGGGGAGCTGTTTTTT	CASSLQPLARHTGELFF	NA	once	TRBJ2-2	TRBV11-3
TGCAGTGCTAGAGATCGAGCGGCTTTGGCTGGGGCCAACGTCCTGACTTTC	CSARDRAALAGANVLTF	NA	NA	TRBJ2-6	TRBV20-1
TGTGCCAGCAGCCAAGCGACAGGGGTCTATTATGGCTACACCTTC	CASSQATGVYYGYTF	TRBD1	NA	TRBJ1-2	TRBV3-1
TGTGCCAGCAGCTCGGGACTAGCGCCTCGGGCAGATACGCAGTATTTT	CASSSGLAPRADTQYF	TRBD2	NA	TRBJ2-3	TRBV6-2/TRBV6-3
TGTGCCAGCAGCTTAACCCCCACCGGCACAGATACGCAGTATTTT	CASSLTPTGTDTQYF	NA	few	TRBJ2-3	TRBV7-3
TGTGCCAGCAGTGAATGGGGGAAGGGGACCACTGAAGCTTTCTTT	CASSEWGKGTTEAFF	NA	few	TRBJ1-1	TRBV25-1
TGTGCCAGCAGTGGGGAGATTACCTCCTACAATGAGCAGTTCTTC	CASSGEITSYNEQFF	NA	NA	TRBJ2-1	TRBV6-5
TGTGCCAGCAGTGCCCGACTAGCGCCCTACAATGAGCAGTTCTTC	CASSARLAPYNEQFF	TRBD2	NA	TRBJ2-1	TRBV27
TGCAGCGCCGAAAGGGTTCCCACTGAAGCTTTCTTT	CSAERVPTEAFF	NA	few	TRBJ1-1	TRBV29-1
TGTGCCAGCAGCTTAGGACAGAGGGGGCTCAATGAGCAGTTCTTC	CASSLGQRGLNEQFF	TRBD1	NA	TRBJ2-1	TRBV7-2
TGTGCCATCAGTGAGTCGGGGGGGCCTAGCAATGAGCAGTACTTC	CAISESGGPSNEQYF	NA	NA	TRBJ2-7	TRBV10-3
TGTGCCAGCAGTCGGGCTAGCGGCCGCAGCACAGATACGCAGTATTTT	CASSRASGRSTDTQYF	TRBD2	few	TRBJ2-3	TRBV6-5
TGCGCCAGCAGGGCCGAGGGCCTTACCTACGAGCAGTACTTC	CASRAEGLTYEQYF	NA	few	TRBJ2-7	TRBV5-1
TGTGCCAGCAGTTTACAACCAGGGGGCATCGCCGGGGAGCTGTTTTTT	CASSLQPGGIAGELFF	TRBD1	NA	TRBJ2-2	TRBV12-3/TRBV12-4
TGTGCCAGCAGATCGACTAGCGGGGTGCTTCGAGGAGGCGGGGAGCTGTTTTTT	CASRSTSGVLRGGGELFF	TRBD2	NA	TRBJ2-2	TRBV7-6
TGTGCCAGCAAACTTAGCGGGGAGTCCTACAATGAGCAGTTCTTC	CASKLSGESYNEQFF	TRBD2	NA	TRBJ2-1	TRBV12-3/TRBV12-4
TGCAGTGCTAGAGTTCTGAGCGGGGGGCGGACAGATACGCAGTATTTT	CSARVLSGGRTDTQYF	TRBD2	many	TRBJ2-3	TRBV20-1
TGCAGCGCGGCCGAGGTCGTTAACAATGAGCAGTTCTTC	CSAAEVVNNEQFF	NA	NA	TRBJ2-1	TRBV29-1
TGTGCCAGCAGTTCAAGACGACTACTCGACGCAGATACGCAGTATTTT	CASSSRRLLDADTQYF	NA	few	TRBJ2-3	TRBV12-3/TRBV12-4
TGCAGCGTTGTAAGGGGGAACTATGGCTACACCTTC	CSVVRGNYGYTF	NA	few	TRBJ1-2	TRBV29-1
TGTGCCAGCAGCTTCGTCCAGACCCGGAATACGCAGTATTTT	CASSFVQTRNTQYF	NA	NA	TRBJ2-3	TRBV7-9
TGTGCCAGCAGCCAAGTCGGGAGAAACACTGAAGCTTTCTTT	CASSQVGRNTEAFF	NA	NA	TRBJ1-1	TRBV3-1
TGCAGCGTTAGCGGGAGGTTCACCGGGGAGCTGTTTTTT	CSVSGRFTGELFF	TRBD2	NA	TRBJ2-2	TRBV29-1
TGTGCCAGCAGCTTAGTCTTGGGCAAACCAGGGTCGAGCTCCTACGAGCAGTACTTC	CASSLVLGKPGSSSYEQYF	NA	NA	TRBJ2-7	TRBV7-8
TGTGCCAGCAGTTTCGGGCGGGAGACCCAGTACTTC	CASSFGRETQYF	NA	many	TRBJ2-5	TRBV12-3/TRBV12-4
TGTGCCACCAGCAATAGTGAATCCTACGAGCAGTACTTC	CATSNSESYEQYF	NA	NA	TRBJ2-7	TRBV15
TGCGCCAGCAGCGTGTCAGGGGACTATGACTACACCTTC	CASSVSGDYDYTF	NA	NA	TRBJ1-2	TRBV5-1
TGTGCCGGCACCCTTCAGGGCCTCAATGAGCAGTACTTC	CAGTLQGLNEQYF	NA	NA	TRBJ2-7	TRBV3-1
TGTGCCAGTAGTATAAAAGATCCCAGCAAAAACATTCAGTACTTC	CASSIKDPSKNIQYF	NA	NA	TRBJ2-4	TRBV19
TGTGCCAGCAGTGAGGGGAACACCTTCTACGAGCAGTACTTC	CASSEGNTFYEQYF	NA	NA	TRBJ2-7	TRBV9
TGTGCCATCAGTGGCCCCCTCGGAGAAAAACTGTTTTTT	CAISGPLGEKLFF	NA	NA	TRBJ1-4	TRBV10-3
TGTGCCAGCAGTTCGACAGGGCAAGAGACCCAGTACTTC	CASSSTGQETQYF	TRBD1	many	TRBJ2-5	TRBV5-1
TGTGCCAGCAGCGTAACTACCCTATCAGGGGGAAATGAAGCTTTCTTT	CASSVTTLSGGNEAFF	TRBD1	NA	TRBJ1-1	TRBV7-9
TGTGCCACCAGCAGAGTAGAGACCCAGTACTTC	CATSRVETQYF	NA	NA	TRBJ2-5	TRBV15
TGTGCCAGCACCAGAGAGGGGCAGGGGAACATTCAGTACTTC	CASTREGQGNIQYF	NA	NA	TRBJ2-4	TRBV12-3/TRBV12-4
TGTGCCAGCAGTCCCCTTTCCCAGGCTGTAGCGGGAGAGACAGATACGCAGTATTTT	CASSPLSQAVAGETDTQYF	TRBD2	once	TRBJ2-3	TRBV2
TGTGCCAGCAGTTGGAGACAGGGGGCCTACGAGCAGTACTTC	CASSWRQGAYEQYF	TRBD1	few	TRBJ2-7	TRBV28
TGCGCCAGCAGTAGACAGGCTAATATGAACACTGAAGCTTTCTTT	CASSRQANMNTEAFF	NA	few	TRBJ1-1	TRBV5-1
TGTGCCAGCAGCTTAGGTTCGTCGGCAGAGACCCAGTACTTC	CASSLGSSAETQYF	NA	NA	TRBJ2-5	TRBV7-3
TGTGCCAGCAGCCAAGAAGTCGGGAACTATGGCTACACCTTC	CASSQEVGNYGYTF	NA	once	TRBJ1-2	TRBV3-1
TGTGCCAGCAGGGAAAAGACCCAGCACTTC	CASREKTQHF	NA	NA	TRBJ2-5	TRBV2
TGTGCCAGCAGTGAGGGTATACCTCCTGACCAAGAGACCCAGTACTTC	CASSEGIPPDQETQYF	NA	NA	TRBJ2-5	TRBV6-4
TGTGCCAGCAGCTCGGGGCGTTTCTCCTACGAGCAGTACTTC	CASSSGRFSYEQYF	NA	NA	TRBJ2-7	TRBV7-9
TGCGCCAGCAGCTTGGAGGTCAGAGTATACGAGCGGTACTTC	CASSLEVRVYERYF	NA	NA	TRBJ2-7	TRBV5-1
TGCAGCGTTGAAGCGCCCGTATCCTACGAGCAGTACTTC	CSVEAPVSYEQYF	NA	few	TRBJ2-7	TRBV29-1
TGTGCCAGCAGCCATAGGCAGACCTACGAGCAGTACTTC	CASSHRQTYEQYF	NA	few	TRBJ2-7	TRBV3-1
TGTGCCAGCAGTTTTTGGAATCAGCCCCAGCATTTT	CASSFWNQPQHF	NA	NA	TRBJ1-5	TRBV27
TGTGCCAGCAGCTTTCCTCAAGGGACAGGTGCCGATACGCAGTATTTT	CASSFPQGTGADTQYF	TRBD1	NA	TRBJ2-3	TRBV7-2
TGTGCCAGCAGCCCCGGGACTAAAGAAGAGACCCAGTACTTC	CASSPGTKEETQYF	TRBD2	many	TRBJ2-5	TRBV4-2
TGTGCCAGCTCATCCCCTAGCGGGGGGACCTCCTACGAGCAGTACTTC	CASSSPSGGTSYEQYF	TRBD2	NA	TRBJ2-7	TRBV18
TGTGCCAGCAGCCAGAGGGGGTCCGAGCAGTACTTC	CASSQRGSEQYF	NA	once	TRBJ2-7	TRBV27
TGCAGTGCTCCACCCGACACCGCCGAGATTCCCTACGAGCAGTACTTC	CSAPPDTAEIPYEQYF	NA	few	TRBJ2-7	TRBV20-1
TGTGCCAGCAGCTTAGCAGAGACTAGCAATCAGCCCCAGCATTTT	CASSLAETSNQPQHF	NA	once	TRBJ1-5	TRBV7-9
TGTGCCAGCAGTTTACCGGGTGAGGGCTACACCTTC	CASSLPGEGYTF	NA	few	TRBJ1-2	TRBV28